This TCR beta chain is drawn from a study of a mutant IDH1 vaccine in newly diagnosed glioma. Across the whole study: Before enrollment, patients got radiotherapy alone, temozolomide alone, or mostly the combination. Study outcomes and limitations: The occurrence of vaccine-induced immune responses was seen in 80% to 95% of patients. Pseudoprogression apparently tracked independently of changes in top peripheral T cell clonotypes.

The time point was: baseline, week 1 (first vaccination visit). The treatment was: pre-vaccination baseline after standard-of-care therapy. New WHO grade 3 or 4 astrocytomas that were IDH1-mutant and ATRX-lost had been found in donors. Of note for this clone: Its antigen remains unidentified.

Measured with immunoSEQ multiplex PCR; TCRdb has only the in-frame clones, and not every one. This sample has 40,000 or so clones, with roughly 89% found just once. The receptor comes from a man younger than 35 with glioma. The material sequenced was PBMCs, taken from a glioma patient treated with radiotherapy, temozolomide or both.

The CDR3 region is CSVEGTPRRRETDTQYF. For the CDR3, the DNA is TGCAGCGTTGAAGGGACCCCTCGGCGGCGCGAAACAGATACGCAGTATTTT. The chain is built from TRBV29-1 and TRBJ2-3; the D is unclear. Germline CDR1 SQVTM, CDR2 ANQGSEA. The CDR3 is 17 residues long. The V and J ends lost 1 base and 3 bases respectively, with 20 bases between them.